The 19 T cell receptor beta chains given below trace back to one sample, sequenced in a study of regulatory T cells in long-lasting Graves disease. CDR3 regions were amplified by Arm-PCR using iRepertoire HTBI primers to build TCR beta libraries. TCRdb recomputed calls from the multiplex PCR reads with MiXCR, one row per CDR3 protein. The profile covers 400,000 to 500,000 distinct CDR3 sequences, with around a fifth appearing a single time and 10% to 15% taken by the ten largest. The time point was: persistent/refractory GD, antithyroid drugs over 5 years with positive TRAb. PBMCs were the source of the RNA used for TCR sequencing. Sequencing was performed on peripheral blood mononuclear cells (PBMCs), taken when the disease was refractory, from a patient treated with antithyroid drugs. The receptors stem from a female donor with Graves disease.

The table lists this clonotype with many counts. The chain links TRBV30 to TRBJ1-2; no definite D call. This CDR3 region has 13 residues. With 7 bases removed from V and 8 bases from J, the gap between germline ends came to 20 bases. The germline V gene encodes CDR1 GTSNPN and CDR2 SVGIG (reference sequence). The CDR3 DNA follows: TGTGCCTCCGGGGATTCCCCCTCTGGCGGCTACACCTTC. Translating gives CASGDSPSGGYTF. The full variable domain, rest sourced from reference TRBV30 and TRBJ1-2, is SQTIHQWPATLVQPVGSPLSLECTVEGTSNPNLYWYRQAAGRGLQLLFYSVGIGQISSEVPQNLSASRPQDRQFILSSKKLLLSDSGFYLCASGDSPSGGYTFGSGTRLTVV.

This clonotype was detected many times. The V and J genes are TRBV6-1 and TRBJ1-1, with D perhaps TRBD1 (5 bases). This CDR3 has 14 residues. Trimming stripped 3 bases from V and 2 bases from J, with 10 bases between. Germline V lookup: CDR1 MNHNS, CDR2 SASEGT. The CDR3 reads CASSETVTNTEAFF. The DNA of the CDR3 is TGTGCCAGCAGTGAGACAGTAACCAACACTGAAGCTTTCTTT.

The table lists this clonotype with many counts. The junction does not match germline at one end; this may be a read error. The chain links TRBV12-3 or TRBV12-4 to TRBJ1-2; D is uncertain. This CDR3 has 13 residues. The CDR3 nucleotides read TGTGCCAGCAGCTTAGGAGAAGTCTATGGCTACACCTTC. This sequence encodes CASSLGEVYGYTF.

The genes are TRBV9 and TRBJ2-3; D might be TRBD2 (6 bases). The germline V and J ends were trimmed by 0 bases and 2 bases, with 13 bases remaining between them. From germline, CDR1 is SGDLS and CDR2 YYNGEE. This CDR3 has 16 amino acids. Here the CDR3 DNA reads TGTGCCAGCAGCGTAGATGCGGGGCCTTACACAGATACGCAGTATTTT. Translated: CASSVDAGPYTDTQYF.

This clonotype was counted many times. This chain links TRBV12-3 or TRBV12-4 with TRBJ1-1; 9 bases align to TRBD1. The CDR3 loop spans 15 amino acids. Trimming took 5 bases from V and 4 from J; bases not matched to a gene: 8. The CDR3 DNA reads TGTGCCAGCAGTCCCCGGACAGGGGCGATCACTGAAGCTTTCTTT. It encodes CASSPRTGAITEAFF.

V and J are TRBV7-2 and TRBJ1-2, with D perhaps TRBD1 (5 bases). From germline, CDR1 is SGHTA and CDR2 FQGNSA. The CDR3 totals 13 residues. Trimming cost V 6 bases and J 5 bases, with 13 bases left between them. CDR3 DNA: TGTGCCAGCAGTACCTCGGGACTGTATGGCTACACCTTC. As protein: CASSTSGLYGYTF.

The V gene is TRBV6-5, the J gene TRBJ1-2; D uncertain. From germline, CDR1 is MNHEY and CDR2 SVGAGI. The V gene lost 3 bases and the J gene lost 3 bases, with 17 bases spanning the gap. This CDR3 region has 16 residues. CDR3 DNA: TGTGCCAGCAGTTATGGACCTGCACTTTCCGACTATGGCTACACCTTC. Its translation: CASSYGPALSDYGYTF.

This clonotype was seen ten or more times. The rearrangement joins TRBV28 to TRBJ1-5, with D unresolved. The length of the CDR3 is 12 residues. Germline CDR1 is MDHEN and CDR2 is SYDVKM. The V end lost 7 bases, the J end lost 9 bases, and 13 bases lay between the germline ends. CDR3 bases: TGTGCCAGCACTCCCGACCGGAGGCCCCAGCATTTT. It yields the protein CASTPDRRPQHF.

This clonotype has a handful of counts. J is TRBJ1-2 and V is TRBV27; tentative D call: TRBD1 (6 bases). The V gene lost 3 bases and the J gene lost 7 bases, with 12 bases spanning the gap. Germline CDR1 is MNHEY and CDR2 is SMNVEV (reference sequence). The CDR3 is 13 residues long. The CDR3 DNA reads TGTGCCAGCAGTTTGCGGGGGCCCAGTGGCTACACCTTC. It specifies CASSLRGPSGYTF.

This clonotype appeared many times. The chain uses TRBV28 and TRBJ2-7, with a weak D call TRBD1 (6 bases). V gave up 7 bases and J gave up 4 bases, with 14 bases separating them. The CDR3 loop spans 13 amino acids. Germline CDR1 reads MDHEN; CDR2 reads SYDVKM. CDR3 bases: TGTGCCAGCAATCCGTCAGGGGCGTACGAGCAGTACTTC. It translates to CASNPSGAYEQYF.

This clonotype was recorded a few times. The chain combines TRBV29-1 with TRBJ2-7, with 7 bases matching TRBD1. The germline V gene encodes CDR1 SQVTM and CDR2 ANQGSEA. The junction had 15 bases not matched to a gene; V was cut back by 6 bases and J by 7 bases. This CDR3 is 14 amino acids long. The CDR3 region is CSVSRTGLFWEQYF. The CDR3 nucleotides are TGCAGCGTATCTCGGACAGGACTCTTTTGGGAGCAGTACTTC.

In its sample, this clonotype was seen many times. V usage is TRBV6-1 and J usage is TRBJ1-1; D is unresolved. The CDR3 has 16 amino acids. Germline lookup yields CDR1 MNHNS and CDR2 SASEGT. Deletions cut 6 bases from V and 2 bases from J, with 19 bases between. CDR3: CASSPDIPQQNTEAFF. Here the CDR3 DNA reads TGTGCCAGCAGCCCAGACATTCCCCAACAAAACACTGAAGCTTTCTTT.

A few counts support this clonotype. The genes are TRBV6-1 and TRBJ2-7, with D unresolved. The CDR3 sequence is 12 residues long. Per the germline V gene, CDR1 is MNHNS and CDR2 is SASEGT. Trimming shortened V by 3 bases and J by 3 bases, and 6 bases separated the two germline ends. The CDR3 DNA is TGTGCCAGCAGTGAGCAGAACTACGAGCAGTACTTC. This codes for CASSEQNYEQYF.

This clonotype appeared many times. DNA of the CDR3: TGTGCCAGCATCTCTGGGCGACAGGGAGGGACTGAAGCTTTCTTT. Its protein is CASISGRQGGTEAFF. The V call is TRBV12-3 or TRBV12-4, the J call TRBJ1-1; 7 positions match TRBD1. V shed 7 bases and J 5 bases; nucleotides not matched to a gene: 13. CDR3 length equals 15 residues.

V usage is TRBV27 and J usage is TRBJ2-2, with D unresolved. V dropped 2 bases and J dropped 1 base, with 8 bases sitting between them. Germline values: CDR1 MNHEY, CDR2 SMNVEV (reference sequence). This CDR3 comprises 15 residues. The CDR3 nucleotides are TGTGCCAGCAGTTTAAGGGCCGAGAACACCGGGGAGCTGTTTTTT. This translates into CASSLRAENTGELFF.

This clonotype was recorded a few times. CDR3 region: CASSLDRDNYGYTF. CDR3 coding DNA: TGTGCCAGCAGCTTGGATAGAGACAACTATGGCTACACCTTC. This rearrangement joins TRBV5-4 to TRBJ1-2; no clear D. Between the trimmed V and J ends, which lost 0 bases and 2 bases, there was a span of 8 bases. CDR1 is SGHNT and CDR2 is YYREEE in the germline V gene (reference sequence). The length of the CDR3 is 14 residues.

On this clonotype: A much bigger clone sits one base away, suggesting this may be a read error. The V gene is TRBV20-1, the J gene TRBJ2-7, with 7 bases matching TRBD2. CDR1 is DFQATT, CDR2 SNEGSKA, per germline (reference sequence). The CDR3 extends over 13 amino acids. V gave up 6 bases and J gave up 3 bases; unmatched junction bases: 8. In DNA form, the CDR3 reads TGCAGTGCAAAGAGCGGGGCCAGCTACGAGCAGTACTTC. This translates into CSAKSGASYEQYF.

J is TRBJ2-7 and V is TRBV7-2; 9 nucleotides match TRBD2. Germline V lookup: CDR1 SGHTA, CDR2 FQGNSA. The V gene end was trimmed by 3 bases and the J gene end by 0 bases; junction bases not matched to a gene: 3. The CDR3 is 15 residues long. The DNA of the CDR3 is TGTGCCAGCAGCTTGTCTAGCGGGGCCTCCTACGAGCAGTACTTC. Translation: CASSLSSGASYEQYF.

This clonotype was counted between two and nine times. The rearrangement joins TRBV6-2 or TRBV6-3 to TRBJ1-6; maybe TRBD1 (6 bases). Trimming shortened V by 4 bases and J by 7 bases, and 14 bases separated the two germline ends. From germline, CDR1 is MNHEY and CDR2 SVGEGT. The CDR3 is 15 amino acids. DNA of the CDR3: TGTGCCAGCAGTTTCGGACAGACTATCAATTCACCCCTCCACTTT. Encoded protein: CASSFGQTINSPLHF.